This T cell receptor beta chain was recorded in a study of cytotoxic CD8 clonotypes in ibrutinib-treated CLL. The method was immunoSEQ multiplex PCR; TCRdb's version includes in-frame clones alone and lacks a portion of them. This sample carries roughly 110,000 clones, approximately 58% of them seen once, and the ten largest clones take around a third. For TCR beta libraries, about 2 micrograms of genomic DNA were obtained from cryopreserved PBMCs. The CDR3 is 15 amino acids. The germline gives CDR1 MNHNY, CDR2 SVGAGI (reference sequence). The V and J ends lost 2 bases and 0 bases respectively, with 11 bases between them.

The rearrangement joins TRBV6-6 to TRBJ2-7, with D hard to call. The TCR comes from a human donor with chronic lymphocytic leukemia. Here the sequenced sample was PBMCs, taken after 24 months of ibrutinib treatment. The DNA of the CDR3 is TGTGCCAGCAGTTACCTTGGCAGTTCCTCCTACGAGCAGTACTTC. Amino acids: CASSYLGSSSYEQYF.